This T cell receptor beta chain originates from a study of T cell responses to AZD1222 COVID-19 vaccine. Study overall: Investigators merged groups given second doses at roughly 4 or roughly 12 weeks. Study-level findings and limits: Two doses of AZD1222 preceded a rise in Spike-specific TCR breadth and depth.

Trimming left V 0 bases short and J 2 bases short, with 13 bases between. CDR1 MNHNS and CDR2 SASEGT come from the germline V gene. The CDR3 contains 16 residues. TCRdb's copy holds only in-frame clones and misses some; the assay was immunoSEQ multiplex PCR. The sample shows 95,000 to 100,000 clones, approximately 86% of them seen only once. For this clone: Its antigen is not identified.

The source was peripheral blood, collected on day 0 of AZD1222 vaccination. The sequence was obtained from an adult in good health. The V and J genes are TRBV6-1 and TRBJ1-1; weak D call: TRBD1 (6 bases). CDR3 region: CASSEAWGAGNTEAFF. As DNA, the CDR3 is TGTGCCAGCAGTGAAGCGTGGGGGGCGGGTAACACTGAAGCTTTCTTT.